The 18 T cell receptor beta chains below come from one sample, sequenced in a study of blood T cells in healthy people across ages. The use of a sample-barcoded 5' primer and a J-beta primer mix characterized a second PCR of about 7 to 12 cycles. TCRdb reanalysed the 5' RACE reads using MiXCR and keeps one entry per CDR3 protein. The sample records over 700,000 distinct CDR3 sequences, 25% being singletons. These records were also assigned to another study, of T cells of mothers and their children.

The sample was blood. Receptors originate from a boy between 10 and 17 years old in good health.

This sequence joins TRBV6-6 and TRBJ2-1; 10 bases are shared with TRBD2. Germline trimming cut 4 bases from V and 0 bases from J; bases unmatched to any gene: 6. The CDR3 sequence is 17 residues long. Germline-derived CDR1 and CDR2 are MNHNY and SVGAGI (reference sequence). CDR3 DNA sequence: TGTGCCAGCAGTTGGTTAGCGGGGGGACCCTCCTACAATGAGCAGTTCTTC. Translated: CASSWLAGGPSYNEQFF.

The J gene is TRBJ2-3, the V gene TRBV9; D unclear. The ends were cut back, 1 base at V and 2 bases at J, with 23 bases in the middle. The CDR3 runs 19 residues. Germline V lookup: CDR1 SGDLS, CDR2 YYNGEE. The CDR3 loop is CASSVFPTQGDLLTDTQYF. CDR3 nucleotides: TGTGCCAGCAGCGTATTCCCGACACAAGGCGACCTCCTCACAGATACGCAGTATTTT.

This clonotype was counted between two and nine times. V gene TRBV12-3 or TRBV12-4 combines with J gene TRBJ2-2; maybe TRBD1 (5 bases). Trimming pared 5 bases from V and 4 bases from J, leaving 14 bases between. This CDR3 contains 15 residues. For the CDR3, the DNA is TGTGCCAGCAGTCGCAGGGTATTGGGCACCGGGGAGCTGTTTTTT. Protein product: CASSRRVLGTGELFF.

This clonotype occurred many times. CDR3 in DNA: TGTGCCAGCAGCCCGGGACAAAACACCGGGGAGCTGTTTTTT. Its protein is CASSPGQNTGELFF. This chain joins TRBV6-1 and TRBJ2-2; TRBD1 might be the D (6 bases). With 6 bases removed from V and 2 bases from J, the gap between germline ends came to 10 bases. Germline assignment: CDR1 MNHNS and CDR2 SASEGT. The CDR3 runs to 14 residues.

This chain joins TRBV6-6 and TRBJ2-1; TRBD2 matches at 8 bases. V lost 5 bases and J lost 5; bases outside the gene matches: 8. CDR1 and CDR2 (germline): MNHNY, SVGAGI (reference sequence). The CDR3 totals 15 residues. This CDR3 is CASSTGGSWHNEQFF. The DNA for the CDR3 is TGTGCCAGCAGTACGGGGGGGAGTTGGCACAATGAGCAGTTCTTC.

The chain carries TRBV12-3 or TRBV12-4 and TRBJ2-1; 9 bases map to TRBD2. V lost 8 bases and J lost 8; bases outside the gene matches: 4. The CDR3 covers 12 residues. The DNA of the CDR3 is TGTGCCAGCGGGACTAGCAGCCATGAGCAGTTCTTC. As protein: CASGTSSHEQFF.

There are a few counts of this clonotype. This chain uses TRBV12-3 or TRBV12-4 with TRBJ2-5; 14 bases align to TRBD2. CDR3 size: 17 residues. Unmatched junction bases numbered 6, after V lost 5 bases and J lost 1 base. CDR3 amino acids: CASSRLAGGPSQETQYF. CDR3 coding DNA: TGTGCCAGCAGTCGACTAGCGGGGGGGCCATCCCAAGAGACCCAGTACTTC.

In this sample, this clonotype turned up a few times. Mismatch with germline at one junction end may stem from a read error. Here the CDR3 DNA reads TGTACCAGCAGCGCGCTAGCAAACCCCTACAATGAGCAGTTCTTC. It codes for CTSSALANPYNEQFF. This chain uses TRBV7-3 with TRBJ2-1, with D maybe TRBD2 (5 bases). The CDR3 is made up of 15 amino acids. In germline, CDR1 is SGHTA, CDR2 FQGTGA. The complete variable domain, with remaining parts taken from reference TRBV7-3 and TRBJ2-1, reads GAGVSQTPSNKVTEKGKYVELRCDPISGHTALYWYRQSLGQGPEFLIYFQGTGAADDSGLPNDRFFAVRPEGSVSTLKIQRTERGDSAVYLCTSSALANPYNEQFFGPGTRLTVL.

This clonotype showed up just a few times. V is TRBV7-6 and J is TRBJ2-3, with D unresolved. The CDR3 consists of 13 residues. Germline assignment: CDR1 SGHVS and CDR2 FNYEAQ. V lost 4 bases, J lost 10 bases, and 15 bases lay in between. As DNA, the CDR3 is TGTGCCAGCAGCTCTTACATTCAGGACGCGCAGTATTTT. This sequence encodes CASSSYIQDAQYF.

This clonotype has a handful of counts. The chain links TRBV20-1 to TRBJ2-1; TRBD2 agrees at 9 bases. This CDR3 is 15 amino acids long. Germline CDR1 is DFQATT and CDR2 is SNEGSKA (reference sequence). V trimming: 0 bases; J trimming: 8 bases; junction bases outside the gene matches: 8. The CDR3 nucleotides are TGCAGTGCTAGAGAGGGCGGGAGGGCCTATGATGAGCAGTTCTTC. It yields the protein CSAREGGRAYDEQFF.

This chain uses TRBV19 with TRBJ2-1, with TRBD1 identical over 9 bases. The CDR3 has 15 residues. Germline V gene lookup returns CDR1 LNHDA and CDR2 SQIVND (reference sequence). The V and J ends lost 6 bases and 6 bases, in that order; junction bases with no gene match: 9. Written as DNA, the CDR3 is TGTGCCAGTAGGCTTACTCCGGGACAGGGCAATGAGCAGTTCTTC. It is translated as CASRLTPGQGNEQFF. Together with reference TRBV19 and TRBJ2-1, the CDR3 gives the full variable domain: DGGITQSPKYLFRKEGQNVTLSCEQNLNHDAMYWYRQDPGQGLRLIYYSQIVNDFQKGDIAEGYSVSREKKESFPLTVTSAQKNPTAFYLCASRLTPGQGNEQFFGPGTRLTVL.

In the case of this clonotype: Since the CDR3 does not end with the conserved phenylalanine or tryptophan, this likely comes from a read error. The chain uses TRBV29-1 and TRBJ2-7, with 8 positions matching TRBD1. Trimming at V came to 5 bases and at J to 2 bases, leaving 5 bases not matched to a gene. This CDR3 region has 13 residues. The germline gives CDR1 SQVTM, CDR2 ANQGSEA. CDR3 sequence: CSVLTGDPYEQYL. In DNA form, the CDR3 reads TGCAGCGTTTTGACAGGGGACCCCTACGAGCAGTACCTC.

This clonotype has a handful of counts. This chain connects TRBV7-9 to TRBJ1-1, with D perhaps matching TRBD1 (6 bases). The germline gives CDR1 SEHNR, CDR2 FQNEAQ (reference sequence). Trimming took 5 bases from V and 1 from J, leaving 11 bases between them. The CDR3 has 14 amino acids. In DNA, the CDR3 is TGTGCCAGCAGCAAACAGGGTCGGAACACTGAAGCTTTCTTT. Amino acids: CASSKQGRNTEAFF.

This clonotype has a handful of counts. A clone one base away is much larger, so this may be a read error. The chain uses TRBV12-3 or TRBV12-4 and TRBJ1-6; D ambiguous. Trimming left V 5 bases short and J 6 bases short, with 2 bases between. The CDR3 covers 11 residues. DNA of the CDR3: TGTGCCAGCAGTGCTAATTCACCCCTCCACTTT. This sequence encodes CASSANSPLHF.

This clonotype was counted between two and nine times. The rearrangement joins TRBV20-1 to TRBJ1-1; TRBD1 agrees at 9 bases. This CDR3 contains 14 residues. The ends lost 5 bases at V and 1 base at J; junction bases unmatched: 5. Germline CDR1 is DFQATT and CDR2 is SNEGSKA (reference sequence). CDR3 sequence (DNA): TGCAGTGCTCCCAAACAGGGGGCGAACACTGAAGCTTTCTTT. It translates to CSAPKQGANTEAFF.

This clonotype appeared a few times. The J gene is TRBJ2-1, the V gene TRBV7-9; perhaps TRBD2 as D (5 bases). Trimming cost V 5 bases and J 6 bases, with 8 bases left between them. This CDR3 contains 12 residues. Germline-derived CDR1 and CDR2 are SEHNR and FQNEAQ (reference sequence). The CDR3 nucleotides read TGTGCCAGCAGCCACCGGGGCAATGAGCAGTTCTTC. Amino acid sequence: CASSHRGNEQFF.

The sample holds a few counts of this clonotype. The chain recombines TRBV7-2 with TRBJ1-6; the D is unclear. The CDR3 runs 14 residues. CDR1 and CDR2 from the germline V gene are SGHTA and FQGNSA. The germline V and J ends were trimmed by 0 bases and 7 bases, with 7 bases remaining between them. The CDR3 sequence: CASSLARRNSPLHF. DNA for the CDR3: TGTGCCAGCAGCTTAGCCCGCCGGAATTCACCCCTCCACTTT.

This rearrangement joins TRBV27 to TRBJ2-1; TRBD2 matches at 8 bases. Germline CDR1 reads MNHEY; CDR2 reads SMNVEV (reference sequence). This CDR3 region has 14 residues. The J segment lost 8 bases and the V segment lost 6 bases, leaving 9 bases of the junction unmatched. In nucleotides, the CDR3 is TGTGCCAGCAGCCCCGGACTAGCTAGATATGAGCAGTTCTTC. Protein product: CASSPGLARYEQFF.